A single sample gave rise to the 25 T cell receptor beta chains below, sequenced in a study of CD8+CD57+ T cells in acquired aplastic anemia. According to the study, genomic DNA was the template for TCR beta VDJ and CDR3 profiling. TCRdb processed the reads anew with MiXCR; each CDR3 protein has one entry. The sample shows 100,000 to 120,000 distinct CDR3 sequences, around 50% of them seen only once. Material: sorted CD4+, CD8+, or CD8+CD57+ T cells (not recorded which) from PBMCs. The receptors were gathered from a human donor in good health, serving as a control.

This rearrangement joins TRBV4-3 to TRBJ2-7; 8 bases match TRBD1. The junction had 3 bases not matched to a gene; V was cut back by 0 bases and J by 2 bases. Germline V gene sequence: CDR1 LGHNA, CDR2 YSLEER. The CDR3 has 15 residues. CDR3 protein: CASSQDRTGTYEQYF. The CDR3 coding sequence is TGCGCCAGCAGCCAAGACCGGACAGGGACCTACGAGCAGTACTTC.

This clonotype showed up just once. The J gene is TRBJ2-1, the V gene TRBV25-1; 8 bases line up with TRBD2. The CDR3 length is 15 residues. V shed 5 bases, J shed 0 bases, and the junction held 3 bases outside the gene matches. CDR1 MGHDK and CDR2 SYGVNS come from the germline V gene. CDR3 in DNA: TGTGCCAGCAGTCCGGGGGGGCTCTCCTACAATGAGCAGTTCTTC. Its translation is CASSPGGLSYNEQFF.

There are a few counts of this clonotype. This chain links TRBV9 with TRBJ1-1; TRBD1 agrees at 7 bases. Germline V lookup: CDR1 SGDLS, CDR2 YYNGEE. V lost 3 bases, J lost 7 bases, and 3 bases stayed unmatched. The CDR3 contains 12 residues. This CDR3 is CASSARDSEAFF. In DNA form, the CDR3 reads TGTGCCAGCAGCGCCCGGGACAGTGAAGCTTTCTTT.

Only a few counts were recorded for this clonotype. The V and J genes are TRBV13 and TRBJ1-3, with D possibly matching TRBD1 (5 bases). Germline CDR1 and CDR2: PRHDT and FYEKMQ (reference sequence). V was pared by 4 bases and J by 0 bases, with 19 bases between. The CDR3 loop spans 18 amino acids. CDR3 coding DNA: TGTGCCAGCAGCTCGAGCGACAGAGGGGTGAGCTCTGGAAACACCATATATTTT. Its protein is CASSSSDRGVSSGNTIYF.

This clonotype has at least ten counts. V usage is TRBV5-4 and J usage is TRBJ2-7; D tentatively fits TRBD1 or TRBD2 (5 bases each). Germline V gene data show CDR1 as SGHNT and CDR2 as YYREEE (reference sequence). V lost 2 bases, J lost 1 base, and 10 bases lay in between. CDR3 length: 14 residues. The CDR3 DNA is TGTGCCAGCAGCTTTCGGGGCGGATCCTACGAGCAGTACTTC. Its translation is CASSFRGGSYEQYF.

As to this clonotype: This clone may be a read error of a much larger clone one base away. The rearrangement joins TRBV5-4 to TRBJ2-7, with a possible D match to TRBD2 (5 bases). The V and J ends lost 4 bases and 6 bases respectively, with 17 bases between them. Germline CDR1 SGHNT, CDR2 YYREEE (reference sequence). The CDR3 has 14 residues. The CDR3 sequence is CASSSGLSIIEQYF. DNA of the CDR3: TGTGCCAGCAGCAGCGGCCTATCAATCATCGAGCAGTACTTC.

V and J are TRBV5-1 and TRBJ2-7, with TRBD2 identical over 12 bases. This CDR3 contains 16 residues. Trimming at V came to 7 bases and at J to 5 bases, leaving 13 bases not matched to a gene. Germline V gene lookup returns CDR1 SGHRS and CDR2 YFSETQ. The CDR3 sequence: CASSLALAGGPDEQYF. The CDR3 DNA reads TGCGCCAGCTCGCTTGCCCTAGCGGGGGGGCCGGACGAGCAGTACTTC.

Only a few counts were recorded for this clonotype. The chain joins TRBV10-3 to TRBJ1-1; D gene unclear. This CDR3 has 14 residues. Germline CDR1 is ENHRY and CDR2 is SYGVKD. The V gene lost 4 bases and the J gene lost 3 bases, with 12 bases spanning the gap. The CDR3 DNA reads as TGTGCCATCAGTGCCGGCGCAGGCGACACTGAAGCTTTCTTT. Protein sequence: CAISAGAGDTEAFF.

This clonotype was detected ten times or more. The chain employs TRBV10-1 and TRBJ2-7, with D perhaps matching TRBD1 (5 bases). Trimming stripped 0 bases from V and 3 bases from J, with 21 bases between. The CDR3 runs 18 residues. Germline-derived CDR1 and CDR2 are WNHNN and SYGVQD (reference sequence). CDR3 region: CASSESPLSRATDYEQYF. The DNA for the CDR3 is TGCGCCAGCAGTGAGTCTCCCTTAAGCAGGGCCACAGACTACGAGCAGTACTTC.

The DNA of the CDR3 is TGCGCCAGCAGGGATAGACAGGGTCAAACTCTTATCGGCTACACCTTC. Translating gives CASRDRQGQTLIGYTF. The chain has TRBV10-2 and TRBJ1-2; 7 positions agree with TRBD1. The CDR3 spans 16 residues. Looked up from germline, CDR1 is WSHSY and CDR2 is SAAADI. V dropped 6 bases and J dropped 8; count of bases not matched to a gene: 18.

Here the CDR3 reads CATSRGYGLAGLTDTQYF. For the CDR3, the DNA is TGTGCCACCAGCAGAGGGTACGGACTAGCGGGCCTCACAGATACGCAGTATTTT. This chain joins TRBV15 and TRBJ2-3; 11 bases line up with TRBD2. The CDR3 extends over 18 amino acids. Germline loops: CDR1 LNHNV, CDR2 YYDKDF (reference sequence). With V trimmed by 1 base and J by 2 bases, 8 bases remained unmatched. The full variable domain, completed using reference TRBV15 and TRBJ2-3, is DAMVIQNPRYQVTQFGKPVTLSCSQTLNHNVMYWYQQKSSQAPKLLFHYYDKDFNNEADTPDNFQSRRPNTSFCFLDIRSPGLGDTAMYLCATSRGYGLAGLTDTQYFGPGTRLTVL.

This clonotype was recorded many times. This rearrangement joins TRBV5-4 to TRBJ2-7; TRBD2 matches 13 bases. The V segment lost 3 bases and the J segment 4 bases; nucleotides outside the gene matches: 1. CDR1 is SGHNT, CDR2 YYREEE, per germline (reference sequence). The CDR3 extends over 14 amino acids. CDR3 region: CASSWTSGGYEQYF. For the CDR3, the DNA is TGTGCCAGCAGCTGGACTAGCGGGGGTTACGAGCAGTACTTC. Combining the CDR3 with reference TRBV5-4 and TRBJ2-7 gives the whole variable domain ETGVTQSPTHLIKTRGQQVTLRCSSQSGHNTVSWYQQALGQGPQFIFQYYREEENGRGNFPPRFSGLQFPNYSSELNVNALELDDSALYLCASSWTSGGYEQYFGPGTRLTVT.

As concerns this clonotype: This clone may be a read error of a much larger clone one base away. The genes are TRBV9 and TRBJ2-1; TRBD2 aligns across 9 bases. The junction had 10 bases not matched to a gene; V was cut back by 3 bases and J by 6 bases. The CDR3 length is 16 residues. CDR1 is SGDLS, CDR2 YYNGEE, per germline. The CDR3 sequence is CASSGRVGLAANEQFF. The CDR3 DNA sequence: TGTGCCAGCAGCGGTCGAGTGGGACTAGCAGCCAATGAGCAGTTCTTC.

This clonotype was observed many times. The chain joins TRBV7-8 to TRBJ1-6; 8 nucleotides agree with TRBD1. This CDR3 is built from 15 residues. Per the germline V gene, CDR1 is SGHVS and CDR2 is FQNEAQ. V lost 8 bases and J lost 8; bases outside the gene matches: 11. CDR3 in amino acids: CASHPRDRWDSPLHF. The CDR3 DNA follows: TGTGCCAGCCACCCTCGGGACAGGTGGGATTCACCCCTCCACTTT.

The CDR3 bases are TGTGCCAGCAGTCCAAGGACAGGAGGCGCAGATACGCAGTATTTT. Translation: CASSPRTGGADTQYF. The chain combines TRBV25-1 with TRBJ2-3; TRBD1 aligns across 7 bases. J gave up 4 bases and V 5 bases, and 9 bases lay outside the gene matches. The CDR3 totals 15 residues. CDR1 and CDR2 from the germline V gene are MGHDK and SYGVNS.

This rearrangement joins TRBV29-1 to TRBJ2-7; 10 bases line up with TRBD2. Germline CDR1 and CDR2: SQVTM and ANQGSEA. This CDR3 spans 12 amino acids. V trimming: 6 bases; J trimming: 2 bases; junction bases outside the gene matches: 1. The CDR3 protein is CSVSGGAYEQYF. In DNA, the CDR3 is TGCAGCGTCAGCGGGGGGGCCTACGAGCAGTACTTC.

This clonotype was observed at least ten times. This sequence joins TRBV29-1 and TRBJ1-4, with D unclear. Germline V gene sequence: CDR1 SQVTM, CDR2 ANQGSEA. The CDR3 is made up of 13 amino acids. Trimming shortened V by 5 bases and J by 8 bases, and 15 bases separated the two germline ends. The CDR3 reads CSVQGPSGEKLFF. The CDR3 nucleotides read TGCAGCGTTCAAGGACCCTCGGGGGAAAAACTGTTTTTT.

The chain combines TRBV5-6 with TRBJ2-7; unclear D gene. Germline CDR1 is SGHDT and CDR2 is YYEEEE. The CDR3 consists of 13 residues. Trimming shortened V by 1 base and J by 5 bases, and 10 bases separated the two germline ends. The CDR3 DNA sequence: TGTGCCAGCAGCTTGTGGCAGTACCACGAGCAGTACTTC. Amino acids: CASSLWQYHEQYF.

The rearrangement joins TRBV6-5 to TRBJ1-5; D unresolved. CDR1 MNHEY and CDR2 SVGAGI come from the germline V gene. Trimming removed 3 bases at V and 4 bases at J, with 13 bases between. The CDR3 is 15 residues long. In DNA form, the CDR3 reads TGTGCCAGCAGTTATAGTTTGTTGGGGAATCAGCCCCAGCATTTT. It codes for CASSYSLLGNQPQHF.

The V call is TRBV5-1, the J call TRBJ1-1; 7 bases are shared with TRBD1. The CDR3 consists of 14 residues. The trim removed 5 bases at V and 0 bases at J, leaving 4 bases unmatched. Germline values: CDR1 SGHRS, CDR2 YFSETQ. CDR3 in DNA: TGCGCCAGCAGAGCCGGGACAGTGAACACTGAAGCTTTCTTT. Translating it yields CASRAGTVNTEAFF.

At least ten counts were recorded for this clonotype. This chain connects TRBV9 to TRBJ2-1, with TRBD2 matching over 7 bases. Germline V gene sequence: CDR1 SGDLS, CDR2 YYNGEE. V shed 0 bases, J shed 13 bases, and the junction held 4 bases outside the gene matches. The CDR3 consists of 12 residues. The CDR3, as DNA: TGTGCCAGCAGCGTAGTACGGGGGGTACAGTTCTTC. Residues: CASSVVRGVQFF.

This clonotype has a count of ten or more. The J gene is TRBJ1-1, the V gene TRBV19; D call uncertain. This CDR3 spans 14 amino acids. The V gene lost 1 base and the J gene lost 4 bases, with 10 bases spanning the gap. In germline, CDR1 is LNHDA, CDR2 SQIVND (reference sequence). CDR3 in amino acids: CASSIGRVGTEAFF. CDR3 nucleotide sequence: TGTGCCAGTAGTATAGGTAGGGTTGGCACTGAAGCTTTCTTT.

This clonotype appeared many times. The chain uses TRBV7-3 and TRBJ2-3; TRBD1 agrees at 7 bases. The J segment lost 2 bases and the V segment lost 5 bases, leaving 7 bases of the junction unmatched. CDR3 length equals 15 residues. Germline assignment: CDR1 SGHTA and CDR2 FQGTGA. Here the CDR3 reads CASSPLDRPTDTQYF. CDR3 nucleotide sequence: TGTGCCAGCAGCCCCCTGGACAGGCCCACAGATACGCAGTATTTT.

This clonotype was observed a handful of times. The V gene is TRBV11-1, the J gene TRBJ1-2, with no clear D. Germline CDR1 SGHAT, CDR2 FQDESV (reference sequence). Deletions cut 8 bases from V and 3 bases from J, with 22 bases between. The CDR3 sequence is 16 residues long. The CDR3 is CASRLTLSFKDYGYTF. The CDR3 DNA follows: TGTGCCAGCCGCCTTACGCTGAGTTTCAAGGACTATGGCTACACCTTC.

The chain has TRBV7-9 and TRBJ2-2, with D unresolved. Trimming took off 7 bases at V and 6 bases at J, with 6 bases between the two ends. The V gene's germline CDR1 is SEHNR and CDR2 FQNEAQ (reference sequence). The CDR3 has 11 residues. The CDR3 loop reads CASNGPGELFF. The CDR3, as DNA: TGTGCCAGCAACGGTCCCGGGGAGCTGTTTTTT.